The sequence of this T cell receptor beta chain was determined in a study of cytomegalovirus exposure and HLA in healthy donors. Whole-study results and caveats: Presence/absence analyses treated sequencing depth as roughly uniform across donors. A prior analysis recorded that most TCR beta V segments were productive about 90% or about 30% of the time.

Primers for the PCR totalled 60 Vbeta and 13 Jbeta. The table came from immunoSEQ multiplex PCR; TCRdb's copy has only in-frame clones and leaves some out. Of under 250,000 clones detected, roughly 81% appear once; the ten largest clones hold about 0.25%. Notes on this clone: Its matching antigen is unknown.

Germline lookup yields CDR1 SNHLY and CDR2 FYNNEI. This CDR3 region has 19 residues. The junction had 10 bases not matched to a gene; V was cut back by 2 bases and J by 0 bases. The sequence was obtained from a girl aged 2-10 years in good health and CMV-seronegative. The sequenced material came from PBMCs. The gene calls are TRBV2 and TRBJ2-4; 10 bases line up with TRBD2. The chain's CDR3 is CASSEFGSGGAVAKNIQYF. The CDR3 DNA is TGTGCCAGCAGTGAATTTGGGAGCGGGGGGGCCGTAGCCAAAAACATTCAGTACTTC.